This T cell receptor beta chain derives from a study of cytomegalovirus exposure and HLA in healthy donors. Notes on the study in general: A later analysis found most CMV-associated TCR beta chains apparently HLA-restricted. Across HLA loci, a later analysis found differing TCR association rates, with DRB1 most and HLA-C fewest. An analysis done earlier found most TCR beta V segments productive about 90% or about 30% of the time. Some V segments (TRBV6-2 and TRBV6-3 among them) were excluded as indistinguishable.

A multiplex PCR was run with 60 Vbeta primers and 13 Jbeta primers. The table came from immunoSEQ multiplex PCR; TCRdb's copy has only in-frame clones and leaves some out. The repertoire holds 90,000 to 120,000 clones, with 65% to 90% as singletons. The CDR3 contains 10 residues. After removal of 5 bases from V and 12 bases from J, the junction contained 6 bases not matched to a gene. CDR1 is SQVTM and CDR2 is ANQGSEA in the germline V gene. On this clone itself: Its target is unknown.

The receptor's source is a woman aged 18-35 years in good health and CMV-seronegative. J is TRBJ1-1 and V is TRBV29-1, with 7 nucleotides matching TRBD1. The sample was PBMCs. The CDR3 protein is CSVLQGFTFF. The CDR3 DNA sequence: TGCAGCGTTTTACAGGGGTTTACTTTCTTT.